The source of this TCR beta chain is a study of PD-1 blockade in classical Hodgkin lymphoma. Regarding the study as a whole: The authors excluded patients who started nivolumab under 1 year after ASCT.

As for this clone: Its antigen is unidentified.

The time point was: cycle 4 day 1 (C4D1), after 6 weeks of nivolumab. Every patient relapsed after autologous stem cell transplantation, and brentuximab vedotin exposure varied. The CDR3 runs to 14 residues. Trimming took off 3 bases at V and 7 bases at J, with 13 bases between the two ends. Germline V gene sequence: CDR1 LNHDA, CDR2 SQIVND (reference sequence). TCRdb's copy holds only in-frame clones and misses some; the assay was immunoSEQ multiplex PCR. The sample holds tens of thousands of clones, 90% seen once. The genes are TRBV19 and TRBJ2-1; D is unresolved. This TCR derives from a human donor with classical Hodgkin lymphoma. Sequenced here: peripheral blood mononuclear cells (PBMCs), sampled before the fourth cycle of nivolumab. Written as DNA, the CDR3 is TGTGCCAGTAGTATTGGGGATTTGAAGAATGAGCAGTTCTTC. Translated, it gives CASSIGDLKNEQFF.